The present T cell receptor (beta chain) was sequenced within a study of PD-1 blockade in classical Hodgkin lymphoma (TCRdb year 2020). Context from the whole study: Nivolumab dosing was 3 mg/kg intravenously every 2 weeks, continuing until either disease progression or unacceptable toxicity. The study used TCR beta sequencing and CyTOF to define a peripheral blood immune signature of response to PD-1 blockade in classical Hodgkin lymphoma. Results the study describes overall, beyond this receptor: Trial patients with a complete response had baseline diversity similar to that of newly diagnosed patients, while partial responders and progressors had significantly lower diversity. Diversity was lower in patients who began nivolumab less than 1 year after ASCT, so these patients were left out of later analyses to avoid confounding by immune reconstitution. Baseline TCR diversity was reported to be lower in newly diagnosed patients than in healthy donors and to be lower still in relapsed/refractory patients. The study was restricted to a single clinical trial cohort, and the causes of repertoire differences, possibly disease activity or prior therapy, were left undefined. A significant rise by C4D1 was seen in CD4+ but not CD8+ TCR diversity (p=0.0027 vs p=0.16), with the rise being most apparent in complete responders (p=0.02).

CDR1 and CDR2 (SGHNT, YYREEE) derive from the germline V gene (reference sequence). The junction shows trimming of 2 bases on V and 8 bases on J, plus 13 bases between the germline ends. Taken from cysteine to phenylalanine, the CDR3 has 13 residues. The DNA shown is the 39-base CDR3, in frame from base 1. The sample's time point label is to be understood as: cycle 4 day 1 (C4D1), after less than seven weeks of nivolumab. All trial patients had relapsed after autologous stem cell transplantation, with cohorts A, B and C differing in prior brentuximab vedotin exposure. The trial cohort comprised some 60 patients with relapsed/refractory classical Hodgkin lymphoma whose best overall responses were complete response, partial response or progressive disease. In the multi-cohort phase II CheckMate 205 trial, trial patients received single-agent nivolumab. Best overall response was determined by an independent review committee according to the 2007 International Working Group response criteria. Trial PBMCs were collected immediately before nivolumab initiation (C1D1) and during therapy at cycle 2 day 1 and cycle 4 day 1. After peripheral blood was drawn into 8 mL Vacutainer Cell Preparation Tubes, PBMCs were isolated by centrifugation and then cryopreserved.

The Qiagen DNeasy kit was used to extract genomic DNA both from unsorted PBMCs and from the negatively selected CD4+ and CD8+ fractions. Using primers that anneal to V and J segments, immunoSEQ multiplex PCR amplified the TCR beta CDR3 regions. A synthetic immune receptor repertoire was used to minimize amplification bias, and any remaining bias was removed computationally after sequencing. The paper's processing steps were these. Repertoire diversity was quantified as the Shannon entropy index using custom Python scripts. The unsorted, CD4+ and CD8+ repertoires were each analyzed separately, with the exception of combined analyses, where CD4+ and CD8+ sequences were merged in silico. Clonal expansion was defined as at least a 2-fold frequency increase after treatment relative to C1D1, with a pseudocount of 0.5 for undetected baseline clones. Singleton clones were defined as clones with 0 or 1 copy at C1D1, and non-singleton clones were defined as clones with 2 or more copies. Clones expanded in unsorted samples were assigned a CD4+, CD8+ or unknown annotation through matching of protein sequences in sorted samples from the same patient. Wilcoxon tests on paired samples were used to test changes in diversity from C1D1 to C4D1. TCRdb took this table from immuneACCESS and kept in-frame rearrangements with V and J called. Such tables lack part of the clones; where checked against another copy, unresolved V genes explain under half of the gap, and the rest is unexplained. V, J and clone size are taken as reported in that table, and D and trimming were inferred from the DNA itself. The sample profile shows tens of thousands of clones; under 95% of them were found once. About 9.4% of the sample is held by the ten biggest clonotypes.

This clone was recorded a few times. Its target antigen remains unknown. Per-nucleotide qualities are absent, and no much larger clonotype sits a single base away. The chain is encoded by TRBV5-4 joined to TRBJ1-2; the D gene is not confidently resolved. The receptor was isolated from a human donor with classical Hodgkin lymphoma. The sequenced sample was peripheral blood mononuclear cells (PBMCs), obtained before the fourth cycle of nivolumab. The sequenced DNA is TGTGCCAGCAGCTTTAGGGAGCTGTCCGGCTACACCTTC. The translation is CASSFRELSGYTF.